One sample yielded the 11 T cell receptor beta chains listed below, sequenced in a study of cytomegalovirus exposure and HLA in healthy donors. Both 60 Vbeta primers and 13 Jbeta primers went into the PCR. Profiled with immunoSEQ multiplex PCR; TCRdb holds only in-frame clones, not every one. The profile shows approximately 97,000 clones, approximately 80% of them singletons. Sequenced: PBMCs. These receptors all come from a male donor in good health and CMV-seropositive.

This clone was observed once. CDR3 sequence: CASSSATETQYF. DNA of the CDR3: TGTGCCAGCAGTAGCGCTACGGAGACCCAGTACTTC. This chain uses TRBV27 with TRBJ2-5; D uncertain. The V end lost 5 bases, the J end lost 5 bases, and 9 bases lay between the germline ends. This CDR3 has 12 amino acids. Per the germline V gene, CDR1 is MNHEY and CDR2 is SMNVEV (reference sequence).

The rearrangement uses TRBV18 and TRBJ1-1; no reliable D call. CDR3 length: 13 residues. The V end was cut by 4 bases, the J end by 6 bases, with 12 bases between. Germline assignment: CDR1 KGHSH and CDR2 LQKENI. In DNA form, the CDR3 reads TGTGCCAGCTCACATGGCCCGAGGGCTGAAGCTTTCTTT. This codes for CASSHGPRAEAFF. Drawing the rest from reference TRBV18 and TRBJ1-1, the complete variable domain is NAGVMQNPRHLVRRRGQEARLRCSPMKGHSHVYWYRQLPEEGLKFMVYLQKENIIDESGMPKERFSAEFPKEGPSILRIQQVVRGDSAAYFCASSHGPRAEAFFGQGTRLTVV.

This clone has just a few counts. V gene TRBV6-5 combines with J gene TRBJ1-2; D gene ambiguous. V was clipped by 6 bases and J by 3 bases, with 14 bases between them. Germline-derived CDR1 and CDR2 are MNHEY and SVGAGI. This CDR3 has 14 residues. DNA for the CDR3: TGTGCCAGCAGCGAAGGACTCTTGTACTATGGCTACACCTTC. This codes for CASSEGLLYYGYTF.

V is TRBV5-1 and J is TRBJ1-1; D gene uncertain. CDR3 length: 16 residues. Germline values: CDR1 SGHRS, CDR2 YFSETQ. The V end lost 4 bases, the J end lost 1 base, and 17 bases lay between the germline ends. The CDR3 spells CASSAAGGFRNTEAFF. The CDR3 nucleotides are TGCGCCAGCAGCGCTGCAGGTGGTTTCAGGAACACTGAAGCTTTCTTT.

The V and J genes are TRBV30 and TRBJ1-1; 9 bases are a match to TRBD1. Trimming removed 4 bases from V and 1 base from J; junction bases left unmatched: 1. Germline assignment: CDR1 GTSNPN and CDR2 SVGIG (reference sequence). The CDR3 loop spans 13 amino acids. In DNA form, the CDR3 reads TGTGCCTGGAACAGGGGGCAGAACACTGAAGCTTTCTTT. Translating gives CAWNRGQNTEAFF.

This clone was picked up one time. The rearrangement links TRBV30 to TRBJ1-1; D unclear. Germline CDR1 reads GTSNPN; CDR2 reads SVGIG (reference sequence). The CDR3 consists of 13 residues. V lost 5 bases and J 0 bases, leaving 10 bases between the germline ends. The CDR3, as DNA: TGTGCCTGGTTCGAGGCCATGAACACTGAAGCTTTCTTT. As protein: CAWFEAMNTEAFF.

This clone was seen once. The gene calls are TRBV6-6 and TRBJ1-5; D is unresolved. Germline CDR1 reads MNHNY; CDR2 reads SVGAGI (reference sequence). The CDR3 runs 14 residues. V was shortened by 7 bases and J by 4 bases, with 14 bases between the two germline ends. For the CDR3, the DNA is TGTGCCAGCACCTCTGAGCGAACGAATCAGCCCCAGCATTTT. Translated: CASTSERTNQPQHF.

The chain employs TRBV5-4 and TRBJ2-7, with 9 bases lining up with TRBD1. J lost 7 bases, V lost 0 bases, and 8 bases had no gene match. Germline CDR1 SGHNT, CDR2 YYREEE (reference sequence). This CDR3 comprises 15 residues. CDR3 region: CASSLEQGARIEQYF. The CDR3 coding sequence is TGTGCCAGCAGCTTGGAACAGGGGGCCCGTATTGAGCAGTACTTC.

The V call is TRBV10-3, the J call TRBJ1-2; no firm D call. The CDR3 spans 15 residues. Trimming took 0 bases from V and 4 from J, leaving 12 bases between them. The germline V gene encodes CDR1 ENHRY and CDR2 SYGVKD. This CDR3 is CAISESEASGYGYTF. CDR3 coding DNA: TGTGCCATCAGTGAGTCGGAGGCATCTGGCTATGGCTACACCTTC.

This sequence joins TRBV27 and TRBJ2-1; weak D call: TRBD2 (5 bases). There are 13 residues in the CDR3. Germline V CDR1 and CDR2: MNHEY, SMNVEV (reference sequence). V was shortened by 5 bases and J by 10 bases, with 15 bases between the two germline ends. The CDR3: CASSPSPSSEQFF. The CDR3 coding sequence is TGTGCCAGCAGTCCTTCCCCCTCTAGCGAGCAGTTCTTC.

The chain joins TRBV7-8 to TRBJ2-2, with 8 bases aligning to TRBD1. Per germline, CDR1 SGHVS and CDR2 FQNEAQ. The CDR3 is 15 amino acids. V was clipped by 4 bases and J by 0 bases; unmatched bases: 1. CDR3 sequence: CASSSTGANTGELFF. The CDR3 nucleotides are TGTGCCAGCAGCTCGACAGGGGCGAACACCGGGGAGCTGTTTTTT.